This passage covers 32 T cell receptor beta chains from one sample sequenced in a study of blood T cell repertoires in COVID-19 (TCRdb year 2020). Library creation used the immunoSEQ multiplex PCR assay. As stored in TCRdb, this immuneACCESS dataset retains in-frame rearrangements with V and J assigned. A fraction of the clones does not appear; measured against another copy, unresolved V genes explain less than half of the discrepancy, and the remainder lacks a known reason. The sample records approximately 72,000 clones, around 90% of which are singletons. The biggest ten clones account for approximately 28% of the sample. The material sequenced was peripheral blood. All receptors derive from a man aged 50 to 60 with acute or convalescent COVID-19.

The chain employs TRBV10-3 and TRBJ1-5; 7 bases are a match to TRBD1. Trimming took 6 bases from V and 2 from J; bases not matched to a gene: 4. Germline CDR1 reads ENHRY; CDR2 reads SYGVKD. This CDR3 comprises 14 residues. CDR3 DNA: TGTGCCATCAGGGGGGACAGTCGCAATCAGCCCCAGCATTTT. Its protein is CAIRGDSRNQPQHF.

V usage is TRBV10-1 and J usage is TRBJ2-3; possible D gene TRBD1, 6 bases. The CDR3 is made up of 15 amino acids. Trimming shortened V by 3 bases and J by 6 bases, and 16 bases separated the two germline ends. Germline CDR1 is WNHNN and CDR2 is SYGVQD (reference sequence). CDR3 nucleotides: TGCGCCAGCAGTGAAAGCAGGGGTGGTGTGGATACGCAGTATTTT. This sequence encodes CASSESRGGVDTQYF.

The chain uses TRBV2 and TRBJ1-1; 8 bases map to TRBD1. J gave up 8 bases and V 6 bases, and 8 bases lay outside the gene matches. The CDR3 is 13 residues long. In germline, CDR1 is SNHLY, CDR2 FYNNEI. The CDR3 protein is CASRKLQGAEAFF. The CDR3 nucleotides read TGTGCCAGCAGAAAGCTCCAGGGGGCGGAAGCTTTCTTT.

The V call is TRBV19, the J call TRBJ2-4; tentatively, D is TRBD2 (5 bases). Germline values: CDR1 LNHDA, CDR2 SQIVND (reference sequence). Trimming pared 1 base from V and 4 bases from J, leaving 11 bases between. This CDR3 has 15 amino acids. This CDR3 reads CASSIGPGSKNIQYF. In DNA, the CDR3 is TGTGCCAGTAGTATAGGACCGGGGTCGAAAAACATTCAGTACTTC.

The rearrangement links TRBV27 to TRBJ1-3, with D possibly matching TRBD1 (5 bases). This CDR3 comprises 15 residues. The V and J ends lost 2 bases and 1 base respectively, with 9 bases between them. CDR1 and CDR2 from the germline V gene are MNHEY and SMNVEV (reference sequence). The CDR3 region has the DNA TGTGCCAGCAGTTTAGGGGCAGGGTCTGGAAACACCATATATTTT. Translating gives CASSLGAGSGNTIYF.

The chain joins TRBV4-1 to TRBJ1-4; no firm D call. The germline gives CDR1 MGHRA, CDR2 YSYEKL. Trimming stripped 2 bases from V and 7 bases from J, with 8 bases between. This CDR3 comprises 13 residues. The CDR3: CASSQWRGEKLFF. DNA for the CDR3: TGCGCCAGCAGCCAATGGCGAGGTGAAAAACTGTTTTTT.

V and J are TRBV5-5 and TRBJ2-3; the match to TRBD2 covers 12 bases. This CDR3 contains 16 residues. CDR1 is SGHKS and CDR2 is YYEKEE in the germline V gene (reference sequence). Trimming at V came to 0 bases and at J to 4 bases, leaving 3 bases not matched to a gene. In DNA form, the CDR3 reads TGTGCCAGCAGCTTGGGAGCTAGCGGGGGGGCAGATACGCAGTATTTT. This gives the protein CASSLGASGGADTQYF. Combining the CDR3 with reference TRBV5-5 and TRBJ2-3 gives the whole variable domain DAGVTQSPTHLIKTRGQQVTLRCSPISGHKSVSWYQQVLGQGPQFIFQYYEKEERGRGNFPDRFSARQFPNYSSELNVNALLLGDSALYLCASSLGASGGADTQYFGPGTRLTVL.

The chain carries TRBV7-3 and TRBJ2-2; D is ambiguous. The V end was cut by 0 bases, the J end by 3 bases, with 5 bases between. Germline V CDR1 and CDR2: SGHTA, FQGTGA. The CDR3 is 14 residues long. CDR3 sequence reads: CASSLTPDTGELFF. Here the CDR3 DNA reads TGTGCCAGCAGCTTAACCCCTGACACCGGGGAGCTGTTTTTT. Full variable domain (remainder filled in from reference TRBV7-3 and TRBJ2-2): GAGVSQTPSNKVTEKGKYVELRCDPISGHTALYWYRQSLGQGPEFLIYFQGTGAADDSGLPNDRFFAVRPEGSVSTLKIQRTERGDSAVYLCASSLTPDTGELFFGEGSRLTVL.

The table lists this clone with a few counts. The chain links TRBV6-1 to TRBJ2-3; a weak D match, TRBD2 (6 bases). Trimming pared 3 bases from V and 2 bases from J, leaving 15 bases between. The CDR3 totals 16 residues. Germline CDR1 reads MNHNS; CDR2 reads SASEGT. The CDR3 reads CASSDFVRGYTDTQYF. CDR3 DNA: TGTGCCAGCAGTGATTTCGTTCGGGGGTACACAGATACGCAGTATTTT.

The chain is built from TRBV12-3 or TRBV12-4 and TRBJ1-1; 11 bases are a match to TRBD1. V lost 6 bases to trimming and J lost 11 bases; unmatched junction nucleotides: 5. The length of the CDR3 is 12 residues. CDR3 sequence reads: CASRGQGVVAFF. The CDR3 nucleotides read TGTGCCAGCAGGGGACAGGGGGTTGTTGCTTTCTTT.

The J gene is TRBJ1-1, the V gene TRBV9; 8 positions agree with TRBD1. With V trimmed by 4 bases and J by 5 bases, 10 bases remained unmatched. The CDR3 extends over 15 amino acids. The germline gives CDR1 SGDLS, CDR2 YYNGEE. This CDR3 is CASSTQTGVETEAFF. Here the CDR3 DNA reads TGTGCCAGCAGCACCCAGACAGGGGTAGAGACTGAAGCTTTCTTT.

V usage is TRBV24-1 and J usage is TRBJ1-2, with 7 bases that match TRBD1. Losses at the gene ends were 4 bases for V and 5 bases for J; bases not matched to a gene: 6. This CDR3 has 14 residues. Germline assignment: CDR1 KGHDR and CDR2 SFDVKD. The CDR3 nucleotides read TGTGCCACCAGTGACAGGGGACAGCTATATGGCTACACCTTC. Amino acids: CATSDRGQLYGYTF.

J is TRBJ2-3 and V is TRBV18, with 12 positions matching TRBD2. V was pared by 3 bases and J by 4 bases, with 2 bases of the junction left unmatched. Germline V gives CDR1 KGHSH, CDR2 LQKENI. This CDR3 contains 15 residues. CDR3 coding DNA: TGTGCCAGCTCACCCACTAGCGGGGGGTCAGATACGCAGTATTTT. Protein sequence: CASSPTSGGSDTQYF.

This rearrangement joins TRBV2 to TRBJ2-7, with D unresolved. V was cut by 8 bases and J by 2 bases, with 7 bases left in between. The germline V gene encodes CDR1 SNHLY and CDR2 FYNNEI. The CDR3 is made up of 11 amino acids. The CDR3 DNA is TGTGCCAGCCTGACTGCCTACGAGCAGTACTTC. This gives the protein CASLTAYEQYF.

Remarks on this clone: Its ends do not fully match the called genes, so a read error is possible. The chain is built from TRBV7-7 and TRBJ2-1, with TRBD2 matching 7 bases. The germline CDR1 and CDR2 sequences are SSHAT and FNYEAQ (reference sequence). There are 16 residues in the CDR3. In DNA form, the CDR3 reads TGTGCTAGCAGCTTAGGGCGGGGGAGCTCCTACAATGAGCAGTTCTTC. Amino acids: CASSLGRGSSYNEQFF.

The genes are TRBV7-3 and TRBJ2-2; TRBD1 is a possible D gene (6 bases). Trimming stripped 1 base from V and 2 bases from J, with 11 bases between. Germline V gene data show CDR1 as SGHTA and CDR2 as FQGTGA. The CDR3 contains 16 residues. The CDR3 nucleotides are TGTGCCAGCAGCTTAAGGGGGACACCTAACACCGGGGAGCTGTTTTTT. It translates to CASSLRGTPNTGELFF.

V and J are TRBV5-1 and TRBJ2-2; weak D call: TRBD1 (5 bases). V was shortened by 0 bases and J by 1 base, with 10 bases between the two germline ends. CDR1 SGHRS and CDR2 YFSETQ come from the germline V gene. The CDR3 loop spans 16 amino acids. CDR3 region: CASSLVADRNTGELFF. In nucleotides, the CDR3 is TGCGCCAGCAGCTTGGTGGCCGACAGGAACACCGGGGAGCTGTTTTTT.

The chain couples TRBV4-2 to TRBJ2-1; possibly TRBD2 for D (5 bases). Trimming took 1 base from V and 6 from J, leaving 13 bases between them. The CDR3 consists of 15 residues. CDR1 and CDR2 (germline): LGHNA, YNFKEQ. The CDR3 loop reads CASSQVAGMGNEQFF. The CDR3 DNA follows: TGTGCCAGCAGCCAAGTTGCGGGTATGGGCAATGAGCAGTTCTTC.

This clone was seen only once. This sample includes further DNA sequences coding for the same CDR3. The chain combines TRBV6-4 with TRBJ2-3; 11 bases map to TRBD2. Per germline, CDR1 MRHNA and CDR2 SNTAGT. Trimming removed 0 bases from V and 4 bases from J; junction bases left unmatched: 0. The CDR3 is 15 residues long. CDR3 loop: CASSDSSGGADTQYF. The CDR3 nucleotides read TGTGCCAGCAGTGACTCTAGCGGGGGGGCAGATACGCAGTATTTT.

This chain links TRBV29-1 with TRBJ1-1, with TRBD1 matching 7 bases. The germline CDR1 and CDR2 sequences are SQVTM and ANQGSEA. CDR3 length: 12 residues. V gave up 6 bases and J gave up 1 base; unmatched junction bases: 2. CDR3 sequence (DNA): TGCAGCGTCAGGACAGGGAACACTGAAGCTTTCTTT. This sequence encodes CSVRTGNTEAFF.

This clone occurred once. The CDR3 protein is CASSSAPEDRAYEQYF. CDR3 in DNA: TGTGCCAGCAGTTCGGCACCCGAGGACAGGGCCTACGAGCAGTACTTC. The chain links TRBV5-5 to TRBJ2-7, with 8 bases matching TRBD1. After removal of 5 bases from V and 2 bases from J, the junction contained 12 bases not matched to a gene. CDR3 length equals 16 residues. Germline lookup yields CDR1 SGHKS and CDR2 YYEKEE (reference sequence).

The DNA of the CDR3 is TGTGCCAGCAGCCGGGACAATGGTGAAAAACTGTTTTTT. Amino acids: CASSRDNGEKLFF. The V gene is TRBV6-5, the J gene TRBJ1-4; D might be TRBD1 (6 bases). CDR3 length equals 13 residues. Germline V gene sequence: CDR1 MNHEY, CDR2 SVGAGI. Trimming left V 6 bases short and J 7 bases short, with 12 bases between.

V usage is TRBV2 and J usage is TRBJ2-2; TRBD1 aligns across 9 bases. Germline V CDR1 and CDR2: SNHLY, FYNNEI. This CDR3 spans 14 amino acids. The V and J ends lost 6 bases and 6 bases, in that order; junction bases with no gene match: 5. CDR3 protein: CASRIQGASGELFF. As DNA, the CDR3 is TGTGCCAGCAGAATACAGGGGGCGTCCGGGGAGCTGTTTTTT.

CDR3 sequence: CASSAKTAGGTEAFF. Here the CDR3 DNA reads TGTGCCAGCAGCGCCAAAACCGCAGGGGGCACTGAAGCTTTCTTT. The chain links TRBV6-5 to TRBJ1-1; TRBD1 agrees at 7 bases. The germline V gene has CDR1 MNHEY and CDR2 SVGAGI. This CDR3 has 15 residues. Unmatched junction bases numbered 11, after V lost 6 bases and J lost 4 bases.

The chain couples TRBV5-1 to TRBJ2-7; 8 bases are a match to TRBD1. Germline V lookup: CDR1 SGHRS, CDR2 YFSETQ. J was trimmed by 3 bases and V by 7 bases; bases with no gene match: 3. This CDR3 comprises 12 residues. In nucleotides, the CDR3 is TGCGCCAGCTTCGACAGGGGCTACGAGCAGTACTTC. Translating gives CASFDRGYEQYF.

CDR3 sequence: CASSLWTSGTLDQETQYF. The CDR3 DNA follows: TGTGCCAGCAGCTTATGGACTAGCGGGACGCTCGACCAAGAGACCCAGTACTTC. This rearrangement joins TRBV7-8 to TRBJ2-5, with TRBD2 matching over 12 bases. CDR3 length: 18 amino acids. Germline V gives CDR1 SGHVS, CDR2 FQNEAQ. J gave up 0 bases and V 2 bases, and 7 bases lay outside the gene matches.

The chain uses TRBV9 and TRBJ2-3, with D perhaps TRBD2 (7 bases). This CDR3 has 16 amino acids. From germline, CDR1 is SGDLS and CDR2 YYNGEE. The V end was cut by 4 bases, the J end by 4 bases, with 19 bases between. The CDR3 nucleotides are TGTGCCAGCAGCTCCGGGTCGGCGGGGGCGGCAGATACGCAGTATTTT. Translated: CASSSGSAGAADTQYF.

The genes are TRBV6-5 and TRBJ1-1; possible D gene TRBD1, 6 bases. Trimming removed 5 bases from V and 5 bases from J, with 15 bases in between. Germline V gene sequence: CDR1 MNHEY, CDR2 SVGAGI. CDR3 size: 14 residues. For the CDR3, the DNA is TGTGCCAGCAGTACGGGACAAAGCGTGACTGAAGCTTTCTTT. This translates into CASSTGQSVTEAFF.

This clone was recorded a few times. The chain recombines TRBV4-1 with TRBJ1-6, with a possible D match to TRBD1 (5 bases). The V and J ends lost 1 base and 9 bases respectively, with 10 bases between them. Per germline, CDR1 MGHRA and CDR2 YSYEKL. The CDR3 sequence is 14 residues long. The CDR3 protein is CASSQGQGGSPLHF. For the CDR3, the DNA is TGCGCCAGCAGCCAAGGGCAGGGAGGTTCACCCCTCCACTTT.

The chain is built from TRBV6-5 and TRBJ2-7, with a tentative D call TRBD1 (5 bases). The CDR3 runs 14 residues. In germline, CDR1 is MNHEY, CDR2 SVGAGI. The V and J ends lost 1 base and 4 bases respectively, with 11 bases between them. DNA of the CDR3: TGTGCCAGCAGTTACTACAACTCAGGGTACGAGCAGTACTTC. Residues: CASSYYNSGYEQYF.

This chain joins TRBV5-1 and TRBJ2-1; TRBD2 aligns across 8 bases. The CDR3 has 15 residues. J gave up 8 bases and V 4 bases, and 11 bases lay outside the gene matches. Germline CDR1 reads SGHRS; CDR2 reads YFSETQ. The CDR3 DNA follows: TGCGCCAGCAGCGTGCGCGGGGGGCAAAGCGATGAGCAGTTCTTC. It yields the protein CASSVRGGQSDEQFF.

The rearrangement links TRBV19 to TRBJ1-5; tentative D call: TRBD1 (5 bases). Trimming took 7 bases from V and 0 from J, leaving 13 bases between them. The germline V gene has CDR1 LNHDA and CDR2 SQIVND (reference sequence). The CDR3 has 15 residues. CDR3 nucleotide sequence: TGTGCCAGTACTAAGACAGTAAATAGCAATCAGCCCCAGCATTTT. It encodes CASTKTVNSNQPQHF.